This TCR beta chain is from a study of OX40 agonist ivuxolimab in advanced cancers. Study at large: Ivuxolimab, which is an agonistic anti-OX40 (CD134) antibody, was administered to the patients.

Findings of the study overall: Also present in some nonresponders was a low level of normalized T-cell clonal expansion.

V shed 3 bases, J shed 0 bases, and the junction held 8 bases outside the gene matches. Germline V gene data show CDR1 as SGHTS and CDR2 as YDEGEE. This CDR3 has 16 amino acids. The protocol was immunoSEQ multiplex PCR, while the TCRdb copy is restricted to in-frame clones and leaves out a portion. This table holds 34,000 or so clones, 81% found once. With regard to this clone: Its antigen remains unknown.

The J gene is TRBJ1-1, the V gene TRBV5-8; 7 bases agree with TRBD1. The clonotype comes from an adult with an advanced solid tumor such as melanoma, head and neck, liver or kidney cancer. The sample was CD4+ or CD8+ T cells sorted from blood, taken in a trial of the OX40 agonist ivuxolimab. The CDR3 sequence: CASSSGQLIMNTEAFF. CDR3 nucleotide sequence: TGTGCCAGCAGCTCGGGACAGTTAATTATGAACACTGAAGCTTTCTTT.